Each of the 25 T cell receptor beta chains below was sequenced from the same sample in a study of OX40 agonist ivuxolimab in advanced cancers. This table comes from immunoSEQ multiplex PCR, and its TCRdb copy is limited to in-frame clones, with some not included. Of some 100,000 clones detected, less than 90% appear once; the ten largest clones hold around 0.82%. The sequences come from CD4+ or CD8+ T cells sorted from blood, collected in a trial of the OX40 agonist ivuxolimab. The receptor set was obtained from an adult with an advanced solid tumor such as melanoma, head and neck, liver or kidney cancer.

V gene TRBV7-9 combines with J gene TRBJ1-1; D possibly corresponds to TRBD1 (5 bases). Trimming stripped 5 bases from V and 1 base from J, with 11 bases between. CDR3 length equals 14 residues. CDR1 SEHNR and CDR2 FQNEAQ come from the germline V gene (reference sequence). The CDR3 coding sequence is TGTGCCAGCAGCCCCCCCACAGGGAACACTGAAGCTTTCTTT. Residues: CASSPPTGNTEAFF.

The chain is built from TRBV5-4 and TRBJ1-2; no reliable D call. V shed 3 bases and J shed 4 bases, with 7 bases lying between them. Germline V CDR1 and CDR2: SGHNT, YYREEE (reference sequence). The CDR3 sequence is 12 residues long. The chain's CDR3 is CASSSISYGYTF. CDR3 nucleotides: TGTGCCAGCAGCTCGATCTCCTATGGCTACACCTTC.

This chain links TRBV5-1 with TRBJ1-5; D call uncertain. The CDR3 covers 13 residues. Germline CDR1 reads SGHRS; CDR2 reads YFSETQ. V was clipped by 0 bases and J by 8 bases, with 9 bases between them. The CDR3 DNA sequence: TGCGCCAGCAGCTTGGCCGGTTGGGAGCCCCAGCATTTT. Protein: CASSLAGWEPQHF.

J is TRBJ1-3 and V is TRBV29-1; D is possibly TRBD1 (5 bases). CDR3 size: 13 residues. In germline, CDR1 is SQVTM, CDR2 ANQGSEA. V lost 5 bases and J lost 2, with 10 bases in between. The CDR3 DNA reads TGCAGCGTTCTTGGAGGGGCTGGAAACACCATATATTTT. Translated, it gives CSVLGGAGNTIYF.

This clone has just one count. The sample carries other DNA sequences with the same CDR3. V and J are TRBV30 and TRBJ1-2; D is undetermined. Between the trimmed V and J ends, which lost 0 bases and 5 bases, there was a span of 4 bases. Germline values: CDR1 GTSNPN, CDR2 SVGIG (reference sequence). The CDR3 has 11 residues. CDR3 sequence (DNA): TGTGCCTGGAGTGTGGGATATGGCTACACCTTC. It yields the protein CAWSVGYGYTF.

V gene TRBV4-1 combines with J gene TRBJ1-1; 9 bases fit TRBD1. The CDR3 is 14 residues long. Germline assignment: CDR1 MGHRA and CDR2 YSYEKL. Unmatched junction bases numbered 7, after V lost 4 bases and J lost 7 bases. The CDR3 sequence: CASSRGQGLNEAFF. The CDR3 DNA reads TGCGCCAGCAGCCGAGGACAGGGGCTTAATGAAGCTTTCTTT.

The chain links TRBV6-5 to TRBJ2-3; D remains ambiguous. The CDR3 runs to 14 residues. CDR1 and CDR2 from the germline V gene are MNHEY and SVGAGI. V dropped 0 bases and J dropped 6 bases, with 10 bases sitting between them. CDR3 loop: CASSYSAAWDTQYF. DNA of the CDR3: TGTGCCAGCAGTTACTCGGCCGCCTGGGATACGCAGTATTTT.

Written as DNA, the CDR3 is TGCAGCATTGGACAGGGGGCGCGTATTGGCTACACCTTC. Translation gives CSIGQGARIGYTF. J is TRBJ1-2 and V is TRBV29-1, with 11 bases matching TRBD1. With 8 bases clipped from V and 7 bases from J, the junction kept 9 bases outside the gene matches. The CDR3 length is 13 residues. Germline loops: CDR1 SQVTM, CDR2 ANQGSEA.

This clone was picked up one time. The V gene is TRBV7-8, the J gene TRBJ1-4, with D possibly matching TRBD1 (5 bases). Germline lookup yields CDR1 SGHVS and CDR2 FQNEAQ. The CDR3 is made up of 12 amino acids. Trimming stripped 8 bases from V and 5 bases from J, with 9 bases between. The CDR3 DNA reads TGTGCCAGCCGGGGGGAGAATGAAAAACTGTTTTTT. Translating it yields CASRGENEKLFF.

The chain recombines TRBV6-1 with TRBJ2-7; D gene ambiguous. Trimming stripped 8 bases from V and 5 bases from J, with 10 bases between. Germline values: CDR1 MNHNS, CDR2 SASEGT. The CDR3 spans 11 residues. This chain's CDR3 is CASQSRDEQYF. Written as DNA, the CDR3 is TGTGCCAGCCAATCCCGCGACGAGCAGTACTTC.

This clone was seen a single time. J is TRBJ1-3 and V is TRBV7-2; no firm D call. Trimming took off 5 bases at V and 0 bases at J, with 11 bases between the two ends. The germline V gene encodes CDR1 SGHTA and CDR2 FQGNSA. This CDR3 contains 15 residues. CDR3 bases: TGTGCCAGCAGCCCCCTCCCGTACTCTGGAAACACCATATATTTT. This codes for CASSPLPYSGNTIYF.

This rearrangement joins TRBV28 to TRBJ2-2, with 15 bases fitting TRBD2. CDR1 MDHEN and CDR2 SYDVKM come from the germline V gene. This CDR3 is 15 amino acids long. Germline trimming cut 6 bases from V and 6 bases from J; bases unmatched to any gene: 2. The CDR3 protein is CASRGLAGGAGELFF. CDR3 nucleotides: TGTGCCAGCAGAGGACTAGCGGGAGGGGCCGGGGAGCTGTTTTTT.

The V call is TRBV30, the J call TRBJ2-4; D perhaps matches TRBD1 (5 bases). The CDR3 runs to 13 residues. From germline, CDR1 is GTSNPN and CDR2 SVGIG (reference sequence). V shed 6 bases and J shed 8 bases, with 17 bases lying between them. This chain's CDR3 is CACSTGHGDIQYF. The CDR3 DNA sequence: TGTGCCTGCTCAACAGGTCATGGAGACATTCAGTACTTC. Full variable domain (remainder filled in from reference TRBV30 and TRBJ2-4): SQTIHQWPATLVQPVGSPLSLECTVEGTSNPNLYWYRQAAGRGLQLLFYSVGIGQISSEVPQNLSASRPQDRQFILSSKKLLLSDSGFYLCACSTGHGDIQYFGAGTRLSVL.

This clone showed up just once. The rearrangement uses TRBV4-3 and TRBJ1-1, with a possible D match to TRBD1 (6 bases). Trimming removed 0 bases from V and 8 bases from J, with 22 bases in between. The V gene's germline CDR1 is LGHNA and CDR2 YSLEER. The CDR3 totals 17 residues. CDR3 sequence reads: CASSQDLSARQGREAFF. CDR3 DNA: TGCGCCAGCAGCCAAGATCTGTCGGCCCGGCAGGGGAGGGAAGCTTTCTTT.

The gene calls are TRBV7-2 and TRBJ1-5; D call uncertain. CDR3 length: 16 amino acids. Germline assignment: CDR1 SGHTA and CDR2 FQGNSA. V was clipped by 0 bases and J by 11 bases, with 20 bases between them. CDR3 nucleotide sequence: TGTGCCAGCAGCTTAGCGGTTGTAATAAACGGCGGGGCCCAGCATTTT. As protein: CASSLAVVINGGAQHF.

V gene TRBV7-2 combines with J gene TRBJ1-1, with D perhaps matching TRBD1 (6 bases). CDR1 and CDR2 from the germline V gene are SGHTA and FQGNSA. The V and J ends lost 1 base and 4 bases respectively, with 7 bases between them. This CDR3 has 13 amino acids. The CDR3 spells CASSLGGATEAFF. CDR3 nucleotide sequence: TGTGCCAGCAGCTTAGGGGGGGCCACTGAAGCTTTCTTT.

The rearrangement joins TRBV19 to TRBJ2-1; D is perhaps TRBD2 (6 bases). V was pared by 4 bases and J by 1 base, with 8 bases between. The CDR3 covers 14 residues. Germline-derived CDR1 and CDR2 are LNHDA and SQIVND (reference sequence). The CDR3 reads CASSTAGSYNEQFF. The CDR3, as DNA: TGTGCCAGTAGTACCGCGGGATCCTACAATGAGCAGTTCTTC. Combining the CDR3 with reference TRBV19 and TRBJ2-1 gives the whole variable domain DGGITQSPKYLFRKEGQNVTLSCEQNLNHDAMYWYRQDPGQGLRLIYYSQIVNDFQKGDIAEGYSVSREKKESFPLTVTSAQKNPTAFYLCASSTAGSYNEQFFGPGTRLTVL.

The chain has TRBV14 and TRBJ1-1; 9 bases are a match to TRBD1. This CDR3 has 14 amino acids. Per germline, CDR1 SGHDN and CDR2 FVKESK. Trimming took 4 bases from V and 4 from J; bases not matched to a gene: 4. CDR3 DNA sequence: TGTGCCAGCAGCCTTACGACAGGGGGCACTGAAGCTTTCTTT. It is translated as CASSLTTGGTEAFF.

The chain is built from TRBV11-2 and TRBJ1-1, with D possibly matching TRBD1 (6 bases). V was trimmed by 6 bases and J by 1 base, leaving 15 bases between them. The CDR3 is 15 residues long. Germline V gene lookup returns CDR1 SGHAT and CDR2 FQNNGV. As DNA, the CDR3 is TGTGCCAGCAGACGAGGTGGGGGCTGGAACACTGAAGCTTTCTTT. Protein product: CASRRGGGWNTEAFF. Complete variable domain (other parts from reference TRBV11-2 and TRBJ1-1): EAGVAQSPRYKIIEKRQSVAFWCNPISGHATLYWYQQILGQGPKLLIQFQNNGVVDDSQLPKDRFSAERLKGVDSTLKIQPAKLEDSAVYLCASRRGGGWNTEAFFGQGTRLTVV.

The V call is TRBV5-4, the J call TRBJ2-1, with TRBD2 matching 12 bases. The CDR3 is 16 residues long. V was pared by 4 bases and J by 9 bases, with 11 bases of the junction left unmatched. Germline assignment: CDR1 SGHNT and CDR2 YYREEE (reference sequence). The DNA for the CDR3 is TGTGCCAGCAGCGGTGGCGGGACTAGCGGGCGGGGTGAGCAGTTCTTC. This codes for CASSGGGTSGRGEQFF.

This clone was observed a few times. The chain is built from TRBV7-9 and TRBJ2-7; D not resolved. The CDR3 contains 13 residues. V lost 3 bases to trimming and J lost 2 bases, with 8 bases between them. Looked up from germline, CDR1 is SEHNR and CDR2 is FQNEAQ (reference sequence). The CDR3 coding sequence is TGTGCCAGCAGCTTTAACGAGGCCTACGAGCAGTACGTC. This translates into CASSFNEAYEQYV.

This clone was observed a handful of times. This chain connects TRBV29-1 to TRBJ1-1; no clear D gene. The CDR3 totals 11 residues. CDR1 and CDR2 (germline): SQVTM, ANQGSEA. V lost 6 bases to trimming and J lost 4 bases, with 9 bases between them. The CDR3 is CSVFGGTEAFF. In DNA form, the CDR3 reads TGCAGCGTCTTTGGTGGCACTGAAGCTTTCTTT.

The DNA for the CDR3 is TGCGCCAGCAGCTTGGTTGGGACTAGCGGGAGATTCAATGAGCAGTTCTTC. It yields the protein CASSLVGTSGRFNEQFF. The chain employs TRBV5-1 and TRBJ2-1, with 14 bases lining up with TRBD2. The CDR3 sequence is 17 residues long. V lost 0 bases to trimming and J lost 6 bases; unmatched junction nucleotides: 5. Germline V lookup: CDR1 SGHRS, CDR2 YFSETQ. Complete variable domain (other parts from reference TRBV5-1 and TRBJ2-1): KAGVTQTPRYLIKTRGQQVTLSCSPISGHRSVSWYQQTPGQGLQFLFEYFSETQRNKGNFPGRFSGRQFSNSRSEMNVSTLELGDSALYLCASSLVGTSGRFNEQFFGPGTRLTVL.

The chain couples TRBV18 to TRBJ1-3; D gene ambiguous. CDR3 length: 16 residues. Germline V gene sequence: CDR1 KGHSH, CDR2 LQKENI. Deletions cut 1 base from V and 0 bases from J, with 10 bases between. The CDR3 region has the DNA TGTGCCAGCTCACCACAATCTACGAGCTCTGGAAACACCATATATTTT. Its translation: CASSPQSTSSGNTIYF.

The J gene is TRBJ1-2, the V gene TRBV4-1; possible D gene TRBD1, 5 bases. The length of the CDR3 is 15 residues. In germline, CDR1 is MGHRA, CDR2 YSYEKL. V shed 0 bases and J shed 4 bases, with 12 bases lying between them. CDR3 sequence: CASSQDDSFGYGYTF. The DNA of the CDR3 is TGCGCCAGCAGCCAAGACGACAGTTTTGGCTATGGCTACACCTTC.